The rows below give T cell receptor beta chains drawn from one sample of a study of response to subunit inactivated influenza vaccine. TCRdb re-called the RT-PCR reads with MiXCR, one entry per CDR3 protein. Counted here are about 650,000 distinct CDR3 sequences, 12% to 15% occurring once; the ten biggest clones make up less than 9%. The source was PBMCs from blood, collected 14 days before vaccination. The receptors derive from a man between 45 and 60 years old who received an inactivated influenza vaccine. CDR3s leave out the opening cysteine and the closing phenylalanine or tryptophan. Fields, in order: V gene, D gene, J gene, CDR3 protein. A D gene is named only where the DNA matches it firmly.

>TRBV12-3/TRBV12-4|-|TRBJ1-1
ASSLSSGRNTEAF
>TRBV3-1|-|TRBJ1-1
ASSQDRGVGNTEAF
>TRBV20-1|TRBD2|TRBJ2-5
SAGERGTIETQY
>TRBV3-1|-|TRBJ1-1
ASSLTGGRRTEAF
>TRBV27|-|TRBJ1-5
ASSLSATGRSQPQH
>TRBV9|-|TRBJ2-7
ASSVTTGNEQY
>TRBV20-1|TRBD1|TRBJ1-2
SAVEPRGHGYT
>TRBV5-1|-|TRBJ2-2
ASSLGESDAGELF
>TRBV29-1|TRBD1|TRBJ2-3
SVGGGQASSTDTQY
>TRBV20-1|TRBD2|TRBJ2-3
SARAGGQDTQY
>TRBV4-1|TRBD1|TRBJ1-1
ASSHGQGWITEAF
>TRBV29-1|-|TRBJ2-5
SVFRQLQETQY
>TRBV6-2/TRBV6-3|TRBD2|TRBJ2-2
ATGLAGTNTGELF
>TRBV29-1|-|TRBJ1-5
SVAHRGGRNQPQH
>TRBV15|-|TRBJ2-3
ATSTRSGSTDTQY
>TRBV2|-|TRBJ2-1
ASIRPRYNEQF
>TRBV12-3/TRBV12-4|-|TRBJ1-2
ASSLGTGLGYT
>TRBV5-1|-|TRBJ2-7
ASSLDSLPPQY
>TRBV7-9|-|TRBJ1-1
ASSFGPEAF
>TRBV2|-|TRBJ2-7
ASSLVGAELEQY
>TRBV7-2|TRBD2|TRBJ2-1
ASSSLAGINEQF
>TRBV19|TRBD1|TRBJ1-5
ASSIRTGTYNQPQH
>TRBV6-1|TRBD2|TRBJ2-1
ASKGLGDDNEQF
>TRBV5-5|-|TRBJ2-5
ASSLPLGARETQY
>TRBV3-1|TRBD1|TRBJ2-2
ASSIPSGQSTGELF
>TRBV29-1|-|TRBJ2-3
SAPGWGGGPDTQY
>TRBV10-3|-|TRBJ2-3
AISESSGSSTDTQY
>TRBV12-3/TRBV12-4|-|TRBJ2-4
ASSPGAWWDIQY
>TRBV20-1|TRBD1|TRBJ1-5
SAEGQGQRVPQH
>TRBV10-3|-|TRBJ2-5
AISDGVQETQY
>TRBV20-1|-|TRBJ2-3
SASRGPRTDTQY
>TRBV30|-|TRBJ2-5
AWAQGAGAQETQY
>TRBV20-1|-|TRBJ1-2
SASRTAYEDYGYT
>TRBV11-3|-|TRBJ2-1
ASSHWDNEQF
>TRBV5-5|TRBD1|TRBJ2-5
ASRGTGGETQY
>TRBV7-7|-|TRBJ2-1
ASSLGSAAYNEQF
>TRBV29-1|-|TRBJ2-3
SVDGSFGRDTQY
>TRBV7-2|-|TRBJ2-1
ASSRTNNEQF
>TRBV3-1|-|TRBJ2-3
ASSQSPAGTDTQY
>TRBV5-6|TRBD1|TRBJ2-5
ASSLVGDRVRETQY
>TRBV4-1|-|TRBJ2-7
ASSRSSSGSYEQY
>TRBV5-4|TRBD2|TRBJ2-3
ASSTLAGKTDTQY
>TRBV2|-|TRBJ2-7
ASSELGEQY
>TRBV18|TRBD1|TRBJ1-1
ASSPRQGVNTEAF
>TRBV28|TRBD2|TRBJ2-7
ASTIAGAHYEQY
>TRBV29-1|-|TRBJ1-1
SVGWGGSEAF
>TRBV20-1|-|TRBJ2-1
SLTRGARSNEQF